The rows below give T cell receptor beta chains drawn from one sample of a study of shared clonotypes between healthy human individuals. TCRdb's table, derived via immunoSEQ multiplex PCR, lists solely in-frame clones and lacks some. The sample shows millions of clones, 93% of them seen only once. The material sequenced was naive CD4+ T cells from PBMCs. These receptors came from a man between 18 and 35 years old in good health. Some clones in this sample may be carry-over from other donors' samples. Both conserved end residues are part of each CDR3. Fields, in order: D gene, clone size, J gene, V gene, CDR3 protein, CDR3 DNA. D genes are given only for firm matches. Not every row has a clone size; where given, it reads once, few, many or a size class.

d_call: TRBD2
clone_size: NA
j_call: TRBJ2-3
v_call: TRBV2
cdr3_aa: CASSAASGLDTQYF
cdr3_nt: TGTGCCAGCAGTGCGGCTAGCGGCCTTGATACGCAGTATTTT

d_call: NA
clone_size: NA
j_call: TRBJ1-2
v_call: TRBV6-1
cdr3_aa: CASSENIFSYGYTF
cdr3_nt: TGTGCCAGCAGTGAAAATATTTTCAGCTATGGCTACACCTTC

d_call: NA
clone_size: NA
j_call: TRBJ1-1
v_call: TRBV29-1
cdr3_aa: CSVEETEAFF
cdr3_nt: TGCAGCGTTGAGGAGACTGAAGCTTTCTTT

d_call: NA
clone_size: NA
j_call: TRBJ1-4
v_call: TRBV2
cdr3_aa: CASSWTEGEKLFF
cdr3_nt: TGTGCCAGCAGTTGGACTGAGGGTGAAAAACTGTTTTTT

d_call: NA
clone_size: NA
j_call: TRBJ1-4
v_call: TRBV14
cdr3_aa: CASSRIPRPNEKLFF
cdr3_nt: TGTGCCAGCAGCCGAATACCTAGGCCGAATGAAAAACTGTTTTTT

d_call: NA
clone_size: NA
j_call: TRBJ2-5
v_call: TRBV7-9
cdr3_aa: CASSFVGQETQYF
cdr3_nt: TGTGCCAGCAGCTTTGTAGGGCAAGAGACCCAGTACTTC

d_call: NA
clone_size: once
j_call: TRBJ2-2
v_call: TRBV11-3
cdr3_aa: CASSLQGIWGTGELFF
cdr3_nt: TGTGCCAGCAGCCTTCAGGGGATATGGGGCACCGGGGAGCTGTTTTTT

d_call: NA
clone_size: NA
j_call: TRBJ2-7
v_call: TRBV5-1
cdr3_aa: CASSPGAYEQYF
cdr3_nt: TGCGCCAGCAGCCCCGGGGCGTACGAGCAGTACTTC

d_call: NA
clone_size: NA
j_call: TRBJ1-5
v_call: TRBV18
cdr3_aa: CASSPLSQVGGQPQHF
cdr3_nt: TGTGCCAGCTCACCACTTTCACAGGTCGGTGGTCAGCCCCAGCATTTT

d_call: NA
clone_size: NA
j_call: TRBJ2-4
v_call: TRBV9
cdr3_aa: CASSVGGAGHAKNIQYF
cdr3_nt: TGTGCCAGCAGCGTAGGGGGGGCGGGTCACGCCAAAAACATTCAGTACTTC

d_call: TRBD2
clone_size: NA
j_call: TRBJ2-3
v_call: TRBV5-1
cdr3_aa: CASSRGTSGRDTQYF
cdr3_nt: TGCGCCAGCAGCCGCGGGACTAGCGGGAGAGATACGCAGTATTTT

d_call: TRBD1
clone_size: NA
j_call: TRBJ2-7
v_call: TRBV7-2
cdr3_aa: CASSLAGTASHEQYF
cdr3_nt: TGTGCCAGCAGCTTAGCCGGGACAGCGTCCCACGAGCAGTACTTC

d_call: NA
clone_size: NA
j_call: TRBJ2-1
v_call: TRBV5-1
cdr3_aa: CASSSLRNLYNEQFF
cdr3_nt: TGCGCCAGCAGCTCGCTCCGGAACCTCTACAATGAGCAGTTCTTC

d_call: NA
clone_size: NA
j_call: TRBJ1-1
v_call: TRBV6-1
cdr3_aa: CASSEATPVSAFF
cdr3_nt: TGTGCCAGCAGTGAAGCTACCCCCGTTTCGGCTTTCTTT

d_call: TRBD1
clone_size: NA
j_call: TRBJ2-7
v_call: TRBV14
cdr3_aa: CASSQDPGQGVFEQYF
cdr3_nt: TGTGCCAGCAGCCAAGACCCGGGACAGGGGGTCTTCGAGCAGTACTTC

d_call: NA
clone_size: NA
j_call: TRBJ1-5
v_call: TRBV28
cdr3_aa: CASSSQGRGNQPQHF
cdr3_nt: TGTGCCAGCAGTTCACAGGGACGGGGGAATCAGCCCCAGCATTTT

d_call: TRBD1
clone_size: NA
j_call: TRBJ1-2
v_call: TRBV5-1
cdr3_aa: CASSPGTGGVYGYTF
cdr3_nt: TGCGCCAGCAGCCCAGGGACAGGGGGCGTCTATGGCTACACCTTC

d_call: NA
clone_size: NA
j_call: TRBJ1-3
v_call: TRBV7-9
cdr3_aa: CASSPGLTTLTGNTIYF
cdr3_nt: TGTGCCAGCAGCCCGGGACTTACCACCCTCACTGGAAACACCATATATTTT

d_call: NA
clone_size: NA
j_call: TRBJ2-1
v_call: TRBV2
cdr3_aa: CASRSDSNEQFF
cdr3_nt: TGTGCCAGCAGGTCGGACTCTAATGAGCAGTTCTTC

d_call: NA
clone_size: NA
j_call: TRBJ2-3
v_call: TRBV5-1
cdr3_aa: CASSLAQGAGGPRTQYF
cdr3_nt: TGCGCCAGCAGCTTGGCCCAGGGGGCGGGAGGGCCGCGGACGCAGTATTTT

d_call: NA
clone_size: NA
j_call: TRBJ1-2
v_call: TRBV6-1
cdr3_aa: CASSEGYGYTF
cdr3_nt: TGTGCCAGCAGTGAGGGATATGGCTACACCTTC

d_call: TRBD2
clone_size: NA
j_call: TRBJ2-7
v_call: TRBV27
cdr3_aa: CASTSRASGKSSYEQYF
cdr3_nt: TGTGCCAGCACCTCAAGGGCCAGCGGGAAGAGCTCCTACGAGCAGTACTTC

d_call: NA
clone_size: NA
j_call: TRBJ1-4
v_call: TRBV9
cdr3_aa: CASSVRGGNEKLFF
cdr3_nt: TGTGCCAGCAGCGTTAGGGGGGGCAATGAAAAACTGTTTTTT

d_call: NA
clone_size: NA
j_call: TRBJ2-3
v_call: TRBV2
cdr3_aa: CASSEKDTQYF
cdr3_nt: TGTGCCAGCAGTGAAAAGGATACGCAGTATTTT

d_call: NA
clone_size: NA
j_call: TRBJ2-7
v_call: TRBV5-1
cdr3_aa: CASSSRPSLGEQYF
cdr3_nt: TGCGCCAGCAGCTCGAGGCCGTCTTTGGGGGAGCAGTACTTC

d_call: TRBD2
clone_size: once
j_call: TRBJ2-3
v_call: TRBV6-5
cdr3_aa: CASRRTSGTDTQYF
cdr3_nt: TGTGCCAGCAGGAGGACTAGCGGCACAGATACGCAGTATTTT

d_call: TRBD2
clone_size: NA
j_call: TRBJ2-7
v_call: TRBV6-5
cdr3_aa: CASSSQRGSTYEQYF
cdr3_nt: TGTGCCAGCAGCTCCCAGCGGGGGAGTACCTACGAGCAGTACTTC

d_call: NA
clone_size: NA
j_call: TRBJ2-7
v_call: TRBV30
cdr3_aa: CAWSRGDSYEQYF
cdr3_nt: TGTGCCTGGAGTCGCGGAGACTCCTACGAGCAGTACTTC

d_call: NA
clone_size: NA
j_call: TRBJ2-1
v_call: TRBV28
cdr3_aa: CASSLVLAANEQFF
cdr3_nt: TGTGCCAGCAGTTTAGTTTTAGCGGCAAATGAGCAGTTCTTC